The 27 T cell receptor beta chains given below trace back to one sample, sequenced in a study of shared clonotypes between healthy human individuals. The naive CD8 fraction comprised CD45RO-negative cells positively selected for CCR7 and excluded terminally differentiated effector memory CD45RA+ cells. Profiling relied on immunoSEQ multiplex PCR, and the TCRdb table lists in-frame clones only, not all of them. The sample yields around 2,000,000 clones, about 95% seen once. Material: naive CD8+ T cells sorted from blood. Receptors originate from a man aged 18 to 29 in good health.

The chain joins TRBV4-1 to TRBJ2-5; D is possibly TRBD2 (5 bases). Trimming took off 5 bases at V and 9 bases at J, with 19 bases between the two ends. Germline CDR1 MGHRA, CDR2 YSYEKL. The CDR3 is 14 amino acids. This CDR3 is CASSGRPTREAQYF. The CDR3 DNA reads TGCGCCAGCAGCGGGAGACCTACCCGCGAGGCCCAGTACTTC.

J is TRBJ1-5 and V is TRBV5-1; D ambiguous. V lost 0 bases and J lost 6, with 7 bases in between. The CDR3 contains 13 residues. The germline CDR1 and CDR2 sequences are SGHRS and YFSETQ. CDR3 region: CASSLEGTQPQHF. CDR3 sequence (DNA): TGCGCCAGCAGCTTGGAGGGAACTCAGCCCCAGCATTTT. Variable domain in full (rest from reference TRBV5-1 and TRBJ1-5): KAGVTQTPRYLIKTRGQQVTLSCSPISGHRSVSWYQQTPGQGLQFLFEYFSETQRNKGNFPGRFSGRQFSNSRSEMNVSTLELGDSALYLCASSLEGTQPQHFGDGTRLSIL.

CDR3 coding DNA: TGTGCCAGCAGCTTGTGGCAGTACCAAGAGACCCAGTACTTC. It is translated as CASSLWQYQETQYF. The chain has TRBV5-6 and TRBJ2-5, with D uncertain. Looked up from germline, CDR1 is SGHDT and CDR2 is YYEEEE. Trimming took off 1 base at V and 0 bases at J, with 7 bases between the two ends. CDR3 length: 14 amino acids.

The chain couples TRBV10-2 to TRBJ1-2; D may be TRBD1 (5 bases). This CDR3 comprises 14 residues. V was shortened by 6 bases and J by 6 bases, with 17 bases between the two germline ends. Germline V gene lookup returns CDR1 WSHSY and CDR2 SAAADI. The DNA of the CDR3 is TGCGCCAGCAGCTCCCGTGGGGGGGGAGATGGCTACACCTTC. Translating gives CASSSRGGGDGYTF.

This clone was seen only once. This chain joins TRBV13 and TRBJ2-5; 9 bases line up with TRBD2. Germline assignment: CDR1 PRHDT and CDR2 FYEKMQ (reference sequence). This CDR3 has 16 amino acids. Trimming removed 0 bases from V and 4 bases from J; junction bases left unmatched: 6. CDR3 sequence reads: CASSLGPAGGRETQYF. CDR3 in DNA: TGTGCCAGCAGCTTAGGCCCTGCGGGAGGGCGAGAGACCCAGTACTTC.

The chain couples TRBV4-1 to TRBJ2-7; the D is unclear. V was cut by 0 bases and J by 7 bases, with 7 bases left in between. CDR3 size: 12 residues. Germline V gene data show CDR1 as MGHRA and CDR2 as YSYEKL. As DNA, the CDR3 is TGCGCCAGCAGCCAAGATAAGACTGAGCAGTACTTC. Translating it yields CASSQDKTEQYF.

The V call is TRBV27, the J call TRBJ1-3; TRBD1 might be the D (6 bases). V was cut by 5 bases and J by 4 bases, with 18 bases left in between. The germline V gene encodes CDR1 MNHEY and CDR2 SMNVEV (reference sequence). The CDR3 is 16 residues long. The CDR3 region is CASSEIPTGGGNTIYF. The CDR3 nucleotides read TGTGCCAGCAGTGAAATACCGACAGGCGGCGGAAACACCATATATTTT.

About this clone itself: In the same sample, other DNA sequences code for this CDR3. The gene calls are TRBV7-9 and TRBJ1-3; D uncertain. CDR1 SEHNR and CDR2 FQNEAQ come from the germline V gene (reference sequence). Trimming took off 3 bases at V and 0 bases at J, with 6 bases between the two ends. This CDR3 is 14 amino acids long. Here the CDR3 DNA reads TGTGCCAGCAGCTTCGGCAGCTCTGGAAACACCATATATTTT. Its translation is CASSFGSSGNTIYF.

The chain joins TRBV11-2 to TRBJ2-7; a weak D match, TRBD2 (6 bases). This CDR3 has 15 residues. From germline, CDR1 is SGHAT and CDR2 FQNNGV. V was pared by 5 bases and J by 0 bases, with 14 bases between. The CDR3 loop is CASSPAGFFSYEQYF. In DNA form, the CDR3 reads TGTGCCAGCAGCCCGGCGGGGTTCTTCTCCTACGAGCAGTACTTC.

The V gene is TRBV13, the J gene TRBJ2-5; D unresolved. Germline CDR1 PRHDT, CDR2 FYEKMQ (reference sequence). The CDR3 is made up of 14 amino acids. V was trimmed by 2 bases and J by 1 base, leaving 8 bases between them. The CDR3 DNA sequence: TGTGCCAGCAGCTTATACGAGACCCAAGAGACCCAGTACTTC. This gives the protein CASSLYETQETQYF.

The rearrangement joins TRBV6-5 to TRBJ1-6, with a possible D match to TRBD1 (5 bases). The CDR3 runs to 13 residues. The germline V gene encodes CDR1 MNHEY and CDR2 SVGAGI. Trimming cost V 0 bases and J 11 bases, with 8 bases left between them. Here the CDR3 reads CASSYSGEAPLHF. CDR3 in DNA: TGTGCCAGCAGTTACTCAGGGGAGGCACCCCTCCACTTT.

V is TRBV4-3 and J is TRBJ2-5; possibly TRBD1 for D (6 bases). Germline values: CDR1 LGHNA, CDR2 YSLEER. Deletions cut 1 base from V and 5 bases from J, with 11 bases between. The CDR3 covers 14 residues. CDR3 in amino acids: CASSQGQRGETQYF. The CDR3 DNA is TGCGCCAGCAGCCAAGGGCAAAGGGGGGAGACCCAGTACTTC.

This chain uses TRBV6-4 with TRBJ2-2; tentative D call: TRBD1 (6 bases). Germline V gives CDR1 MRHNA, CDR2 SNTAGT. V lost 1 base and J lost 0, with 9 bases in between. CDR3 size: 16 residues. In DNA, the CDR3 is TGTGCCAGCAGTGACTTGACAGGTTCGAACACCGGGGAGCTGTTTTTT. It yields the protein CASSDLTGSNTGELFF.

The V call is TRBV9, the J call TRBJ2-1; D call uncertain. This CDR3 spans 14 amino acids. Germline V lookup: CDR1 SGDLS, CDR2 YYNGEE. The V end lost 0 bases, the J end lost 8 bases, and 12 bases lay between the germline ends. CDR3 in amino acids: CASSVEGSGDEQFF. The CDR3, as DNA: TGTGCCAGCAGCGTAGAAGGCAGTGGAGATGAGCAGTTCTTC.

The V call is TRBV15, the J call TRBJ2-5; D uncertain. Trimming pared 3 bases from V and 0 bases from J, leaving 2 bases between. The CDR3 sequence is 12 residues long. In germline, CDR1 is LNHNV, CDR2 YYDKDF (reference sequence). CDR3 protein: CATSRDQETQYF. CDR3 nucleotide sequence: TGTGCCACCAGCAGGGACCAAGAGACCCAGTACTTC.

The genes are TRBV19 and TRBJ1-1; 7 nucleotides line up with TRBD1. From germline, CDR1 is LNHDA and CDR2 SQIVND (reference sequence). The V gene end was trimmed by 5 bases and the J gene end by 6 bases; junction bases not matched to a gene: 12. The CDR3 length is 15 residues. The CDR3 DNA sequence: TGTGCCAGTAGTCCTCGGACAGGTCAGGTTCCTGAAGCTTTCTTT. As protein: CASSPRTGQVPEAFF.

V gene TRBV12-5 combines with J gene TRBJ2-4; a possible D gene is TRBD1 (6 bases). Deletions cut 2 bases from V and 7 bases from J, with 12 bases between. Per the germline V gene, CDR1 is LGHNT and CDR2 is FRNRAP. The length of the CDR3 is 14 residues. CDR3 coding DNA: TGTGCTAGTGGTTTGAGGCAGGGGTCGAACATTCAGTACTTC. Its translation: CASGLRQGSNIQYF.

The rearrangement joins TRBV6-5 to TRBJ1-1; D possibly corresponds to TRBD1 (6 bases). The V gene lost 6 bases and the J gene lost 3 bases, with 14 bases spanning the gap. The CDR3 runs 14 residues. The germline V gene has CDR1 MNHEY and CDR2 SVGAGI. For the CDR3, the DNA is TGTGCCAGCAGGCCCGACAGGACCGACACTGAAGCTTTCTTT. It specifies CASRPDRTDTEAFF.

The chain joins TRBV5-5 to TRBJ1-6; no reliable D call. V was trimmed by 6 bases and J by 3 bases, leaving 25 bases between them. Germline V gene lookup returns CDR1 SGHKS and CDR2 YYEKEE (reference sequence). The CDR3 runs 19 residues. CDR3 sequence: CASTSPLWKNVDYNSPLHF. The CDR3 nucleotides read TGTGCCAGCACCAGCCCCCTGTGGAAAAACGTAGACTATAATTCACCCCTCCACTTT.

This clone has only one observation. The CDR3 DNA sequence: TGTGCCAGCAGTTGGGACAGGTACTCCTACGAGCAGTACTTC. Protein sequence: CASSWDRYSYEQYF. V is TRBV27 and J is TRBJ2-7, with 8 bases fitting TRBD1. The CDR3 has 14 amino acids. Germline loops: CDR1 MNHEY, CDR2 SMNVEV (reference sequence). V shed 4 bases, J shed 0 bases, and the junction held 2 bases outside the gene matches.

V is TRBV7-9 and J is TRBJ2-7, with D perhaps matching TRBD2 (6 bases). CDR1 and CDR2 (germline): SEHNR, FQNEAQ (reference sequence). CDR3 size: 14 residues. Trimming took 5 bases from V and 3 from J, leaving 14 bases between them. The CDR3 DNA reads TGTGCCAGCAGCCCCACGGGACTCGACTACGAGCAGTACTTC. Translating gives CASSPTGLDYEQYF.

In regard to this clone: Other DNA sequences of this sample code for an identical CDR3. This chain uses TRBV4-1 with TRBJ2-7, with D perhaps TRBD1 (6 bases). The ends were cut back, 3 bases at V and 2 bases at J, with 11 bases in the middle. This CDR3 contains 14 residues. Germline V lookup: CDR1 MGHRA, CDR2 YSYEKL. The CDR3 sequence: CASSHVTGTYEQYF. The DNA of the CDR3 is TGCGCCAGCAGCCATGTGACAGGAACCTACGAGCAGTACTTC.

Comments on this clone: Additional DNA sequences in this sample encode the identical CDR3. This chain joins TRBV6-5 and TRBJ1-2, with D hard to call. V lost 6 bases and J 3 bases, leaving 5 bases between the germline ends. Germline CDR1 reads MNHEY; CDR2 reads SVGAGI. There are 11 residues in the CDR3. CDR3: CASRDDYGYTF. CDR3 coding DNA: TGTGCCAGCAGGGATGACTATGGCTACACCTTC.

Comments on this clone: Because the CDR3 is missing its conserved closing phenylalanine or tryptophan, this is likely a read error. The DNA is omitted, as the CDR3 cannot be located on it reliably, and the CDR3 follows TCRdb's listing. This rearrangement joins TRBV6-7 to TRBJ1-2; the table's TRBD1 call for D was not verified on the DNA. TRBV6-7 is treated as an ORF (open reading frame) with a function not yet certain. The CDR3 has 9 amino acids, counting both end residues. The CDR3 reads CASSYPRQV.

The V call is TRBV28, the J call TRBJ2-1; maybe TRBD1 (6 bases). CDR1 and CDR2 from the germline V gene are MDHEN and SYDVKM. The CDR3 has 12 residues. Trimming removed 5 bases from V and 10 bases from J, with 12 bases in between. In DNA, the CDR3 is TGTGCCAGCAGTAGAAGCACAGGGGAGCAGTTCTTC. Protein product: CASSRSTGEQFF.

The gene calls are TRBV13 and TRBJ2-7, with 8 bases aligning to TRBD1. With 5 bases clipped from V and 1 base from J, the junction kept 7 bases outside the gene matches. The CDR3 totals 15 residues. Germline-derived CDR1 and CDR2 are PRHDT and FYEKMQ (reference sequence). CDR3 coding DNA: TGTGCCAGCAGCCCTAGGCAGGGGGCTTCCTACGAGCAGTACTTC. It encodes CASSPRQGASYEQYF. Variable domain in full (rest from reference TRBV13 and TRBJ2-7): AAGVIQSPRHLIKEKRETATLKCYPIPRHDTVYWYQQGPGQDPQFLISFYEKMQSDKGSIPDRFSAQQFSDYHSELNMSSLELGDSALYFCASSPRQGASYEQYFGPGTRLTVT.

The sample holds one count of this clone. The gene calls are TRBV4-1 and TRBJ1-4; no reliable D call. CDR3 length: 13 amino acids. Germline V gene sequence: CDR1 MGHRA, CDR2 YSYEKL. Trimming shortened V by 6 bases and J by 4 bases, and 9 bases separated the two germline ends. CDR3 coding DNA: TGCGCCAGCAGTTACGGCCGTAATGAAAAACTGTTTTTT. It specifies CASSYGRNEKLFF.